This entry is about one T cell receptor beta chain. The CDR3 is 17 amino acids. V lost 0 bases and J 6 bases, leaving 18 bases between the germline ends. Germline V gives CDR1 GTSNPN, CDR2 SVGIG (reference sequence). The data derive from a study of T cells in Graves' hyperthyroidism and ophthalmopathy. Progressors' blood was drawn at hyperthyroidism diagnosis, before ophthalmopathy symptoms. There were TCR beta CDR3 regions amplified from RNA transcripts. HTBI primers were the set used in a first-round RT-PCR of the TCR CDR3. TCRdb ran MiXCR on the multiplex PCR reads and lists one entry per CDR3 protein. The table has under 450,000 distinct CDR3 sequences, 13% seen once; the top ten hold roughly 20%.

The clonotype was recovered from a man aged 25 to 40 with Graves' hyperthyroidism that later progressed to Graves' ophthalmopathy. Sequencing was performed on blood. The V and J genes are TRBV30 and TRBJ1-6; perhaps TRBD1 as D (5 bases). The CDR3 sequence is CAWSVLGAGSTNSPLHF. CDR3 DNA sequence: TGTGCCTGGAGTGTACTAGGGGCAGGATCCACTAATTCACCCCTCCACTTT.